The clone carrying this TCR beta chain was seen ten or more times. Its antigen is still unknown. The CDR3 sequence is 13 residues long. The germline V gene encodes CDR1 DFQATT and CDR2 SNEGSKA (reference sequence). V dropped 5 bases and J dropped 3 bases, with 12 bases sitting between them. The team produced cDNA through 5'RACE using 10-nucleotide random UMIs. TCRdb ran MiXCR on the 5' RACE reads and lists one entry per CDR3 protein. The table includes some 33,000 distinct CDR3 sequences, roughly 1.6% detected once. This sample was taken from a study of neurological immune-mediated disorders. Study-level findings and limits: Among 34 multiple sclerosis patients, 18 had repertoires that phylogenetic grouping placed in one related-CDR3 cluster, a possible signature.

This chain links TRBV20-1 with TRBJ2-3; TRBD2 might be the D (6 bases). The source of this sequence is a woman in her 30s with multiple sclerosis. The source material was PBMCs. The CDR3 loop is CSAPGVRTDTQYF. CDR3 DNA: TGCAGTGCTCCGGGGGTAAGGACAGATACGCAGTATTTT.